This T cell receptor (beta chain) was observed in a study of T cell responses to AZD1222 COVID-19 vaccine. This table comes from immunoSEQ multiplex PCR, and its TCRdb copy is limited to in-frame clones, with some not included. The sample includes 180,000 or so clones, 85% to 95% of them seen just once. V was clipped by 3 bases and J by 0 bases, with 23 bases between them. Germline CDR1 is SGHVS and CDR2 is FQNEAQ. The CDR3 runs 19 residues. Turning to this clone: As yet, its antigen is unknown.

Pooled samples include second doses given at about 4 or 12 weeks. Study observations and caveats: Of the AZD1222 recipients, only 5 to 7 were seropositive at baseline. Compared with day 0, the breadth and depth of the Spike-specific TCR repertoire rose significantly after two doses of AZD1222.

The sequence came from an adult who received the AZD1222 COVID-19 vaccine. The gene calls are TRBV7-8 and TRBJ1-1; no clear D. The source was peripheral blood, collected 28 days after the second AZD1222 dose. The CDR3 is CASSLRRLTGLVMNTEAFF. The CDR3 DNA reads TGTGCCAGCAGCTTGAGGCGCCTAACCGGGTTGGTGATGAACACTGAAGCTTTCTTT.